This TCR beta chain was recorded in a study of T cells expressing NK-cell markers. Study-wide points: Four of the donors also had these clonotypes leading their CD3+CD56-NKG2C+ fraction.

The CDR3 has 16 residues. Germline assignment: CDR1 SGHDT and CDR2 YYEEEE. TCRdb re-called the 5' RACE reads and shows each CDR3 protein once, DNA omitted. There are under 600,000 distinct CDR3 sequences in the sample, with roughly 1.4% held by the top ten. Notes on this clonotype: Its antigen remains unknown.

This chain joins TRBV5-6 and TRBJ1-5; TCRdb proposes TRBD1, but this gene call is untestable without DNA. This TCR derives from a woman between 45 and 60 years old in good health. Source material: blood T cells: a sorted CD56 or NKG2C T cell subset, CD4+ or CD8+ T cells, or bulk PBMC T cells (not recorded which). CDR3 region: CASSSGTGSSNQPQHF.